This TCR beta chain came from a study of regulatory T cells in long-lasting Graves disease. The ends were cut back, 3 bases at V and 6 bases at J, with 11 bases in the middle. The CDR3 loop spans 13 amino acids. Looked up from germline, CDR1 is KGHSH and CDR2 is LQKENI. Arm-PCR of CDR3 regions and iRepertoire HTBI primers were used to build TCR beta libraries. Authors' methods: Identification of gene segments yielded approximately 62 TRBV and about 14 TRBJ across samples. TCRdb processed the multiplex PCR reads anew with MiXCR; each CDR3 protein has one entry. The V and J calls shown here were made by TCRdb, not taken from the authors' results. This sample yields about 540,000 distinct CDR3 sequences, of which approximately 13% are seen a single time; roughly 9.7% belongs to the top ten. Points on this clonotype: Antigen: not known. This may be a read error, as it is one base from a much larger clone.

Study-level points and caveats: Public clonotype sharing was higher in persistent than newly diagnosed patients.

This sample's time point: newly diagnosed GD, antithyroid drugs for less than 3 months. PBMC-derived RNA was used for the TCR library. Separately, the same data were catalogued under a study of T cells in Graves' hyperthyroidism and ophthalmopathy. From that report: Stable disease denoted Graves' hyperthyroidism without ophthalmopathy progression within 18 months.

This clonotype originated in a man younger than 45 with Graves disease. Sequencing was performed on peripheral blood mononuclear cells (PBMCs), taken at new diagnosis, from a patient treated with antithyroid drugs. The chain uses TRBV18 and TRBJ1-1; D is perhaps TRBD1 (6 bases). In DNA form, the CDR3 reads TGTGCCAGCTCACCTACAGGGTCCTCTGAAGCTTTCTTT. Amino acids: CASSPTGSSEAFF.